Listed below are T cell receptor beta chains from one sample, sequenced in a study of T cell changes during pregnancy in multiple sclerosis. Some clones are missing from TCRdb's copy, which holds only in-frame ones; the method was immunoSEQ multiplex PCR. In the table there are 50,000 to 60,000 clones, approximately 90% of which are singletons. This material consisted of peripheral blood, taken after pregnancy. Receptors originate from a female donor in good health, enrolled as a control in a pregnancy study. The CDR3 runs from the conserved cysteine through the conserved F or W. A D gene is named only where the DNA matches it firmly. Rows may omit the clone size; those that give it use once, few, many or a size class.

TGTGCCAGCAACCAACAGGGGAGGCAGGAGGCCTATGGCTACACCTTC,CASNQQGRQEAYGYTF,TRBJ1-2,TRBD1,once,TRBV28
TGTGCCTCCCGGGGAGCCACAGGGACTAGTTCACCCCTCCACTTT,CASRGATGTSSPLHF,TRBJ1-6,.,.,TRBV10-3
TGTGCCAGCAGCTTGACTAGCGGGAGGGCGGGTGAGCAGTTCTTC,CASSLTSGRAGEQFF,TRBJ2-1,TRBD2,.,TRBV7-3
TGTGCCAGCAGCTCGACACGAGCGGGAGTAAGCACAGATACGCAGTATTTT,CASSSTRAGVSTDTQYF,TRBJ2-3,TRBD2,.,TRBV5-6
TGTGCCAGCAGTTGGACAGGGGTCACTGAAGCTTTCTTT,CASSWTGVTEAFF,TRBJ1-1,TRBD1,.,TRBV6-4
TGTGCCAGCAGTTTGACAGGGGGAAACGGGGAGCTGTTTTTT,CASSLTGGNGELFF,TRBJ2-2,TRBD1,.,TRBV28
TGTGCCAGCAGTCTGCGCCCGGGACAGGGGGTCGCAACTAATGAAAAACTGTTTTTT,CASSLRPGQGVATNEKLFF,TRBJ1-4,TRBD1,.,TRBV27
TGTGCCAGCAGCCCCAGGGGGAGAAGTTTTAATGAGCAGTTCTTC,CASSPRGRSFNEQFF,TRBJ2-1,TRBD1,.,TRBV9
TGTGCCAGCAGCGTATCAGGGTCCCCCTCTGGAAACACCATATATTTT,CASSVSGSPSGNTIYF,TRBJ1-3,.,.,TRBV9
TGTGCTAGTGGTTTGGTACCAGGGGAAGAGACCCAGTACTTC,CASGLVPGEETQYF,TRBJ2-5,.,.,TRBV12-5
TGCAGCGCTTCTAGCGGGGCAGATACGCAGTATTTT,CSASSGADTQYF,TRBJ2-3,TRBD2,.,TRBV29-1
TGTGCCAGCAGCTTAAGGGGGGCTAGCGGGATCGGGGAGCTGTTTTTT,CASSLRGASGIGELFF,TRBJ2-2,TRBD2,once,TRBV7-2
TGTGCCAGCAGCCCAAACGAAGGAGGTGTGAAGGGGGACTTC,CASSPNEGGVKGDF,TRBJ2-7,.,.,TRBV7-9
TGCGCCAGCAGCTTGGCCGGGACAGGGCGGTTGGCTTTCTTT,CASSLAGTGRLAFF,TRBJ1-1,TRBD1,.,TRBV5-1
TGTGCCAGCAGGCAGGGGGTCATCACTGAAGCTTTCTTT,CASRQGVITEAFF,TRBJ1-1,TRBD1,.,TRBV7-2
TGTGCCCTCGAGGGGGCCACTGAAGCTTTCTTT,CALEGATEAFF,TRBJ1-1,TRBD1,.,TRBV7-9
TGTGCCAGCAGCTTAGCCGCGGGAGGATCCTACAATGAGCAGTTCTTC,CASSLAAGGSYNEQFF,TRBJ2-1,TRBD2,.,TRBV7-9
TGTGCCATCGGGCAGGTAGATTTAACAGATACGCAGTATTTT,CAIGQVDLTDTQYF,TRBJ2-3,.,.,TRBV10-3
TGTGCCAGCAGTTACAGGGGGCTTGGAAACACCATATATTTT,CASSYRGLGNTIYF,TRBJ1-3,TRBD1,.,TRBV6-5
TGTGCCAGCAGTGAAATCCTAGGCAGGGGATTATACGAGCAGTACTTC,CASSEILGRGLYEQYF,TRBJ2-7,.,.,TRBV6-1
TGTGCCAGCAGTGAAATCGACCGAGGAGAGACCCAGTACTTC,CASSEIDRGETQYF,TRBJ2-5,.,.,TRBV2
TGCGCCAGCAGCCAGGCCATGATTGACACTGAAGCTTTCTTT,CASSQAMIDTEAFF,TRBJ1-1,.,few,TRBV4-3
TGTGCCAGCACCCGACTGGACAGGGGAGACACCATATATTTT,CASTRLDRGDTIYF,TRBJ1-3,TRBD1,.,TRBV6-5
TGTGCCAGTAGTGCGAGGCAGGGCTCAGGGGAGACCCAGTACTTC,CASSARQGSGETQYF,TRBJ2-5,.,.,TRBV19
TGTGCCAGCAGCTTAGCCTACAGGGGATCTGGGGCCAACGTCCTGACTTTC,CASSLAYRGSGANVLTF,TRBJ2-6,TRBD1,.,TRBV7-6
TGTGCCAGCAGTGCCGACATTACCGGGGAGCTGTTTTTT,CASSADITGELFF,TRBJ2-2,.,.,TRBV25-1
TGTGCCAGCAGCGAAAACAGGGCGAGCTACACCTTC,CASSENRASYTF,TRBJ1-2,.,.,TRBV7-8
TGTGCCAGCAGCCTGACAGGGAACACTGAAGCTTTCTTT,CASSLTGNTEAFF,TRBJ1-1,.,.,TRBV6-1
TGTGCCAGCAGACCTCTATCGAGCGGGAGCTACGAGCAGTACTTC,CASRPLSSGSYEQYF,TRBJ2-7,TRBD2,.,TRBV6-5
TGTGCCAGCAGCTATAACAATGAGCAGTTCTTC,CASSYNNEQFF,TRBJ2-1,.,.,TRBV9
TGTGCCAGCAGCCCTAGGAGTCGAGACACTGAAGCTTTCTTT,CASSPRSRDTEAFF,TRBJ1-1,.,.,TRBV7-9
TGCGCCACCCAAACAGGGAACATGAACACTGAAGCTTTCTTT,CATQTGNMNTEAFF,TRBJ1-1,.,.,TRBV10-2
TGTGCCAGCACCCCCAATGGGCTAGCGGAAGATACGCAGTATTTT,CASTPNGLAEDTQYF,TRBJ2-3,TRBD2,.,TRBV7-2
TGTGCCAGCAGCTTAGGAGCGGGGGATAGCAATCAGCCCCAGCATTTT,CASSLGAGDSNQPQHF,TRBJ1-5,.,.,TRBV7-9
TGTGCCAGTAGCCGGAACGGGGATCCTTTCTCAACTAATGAAAAACTGTTTTTT,CASSRNGDPFSTNEKLFF,TRBJ1-4,.,.,TRBV19
TGTGCCAGCAGCTCGCTCGCCGGGACAGCCTCCTACGAGCAGTACTTC,CASSSLAGTASYEQYF,TRBJ2-7,TRBD1,.,TRBV5-8
TGTGCCAGCAGCGTAGCTGGAGGGATAGGCAATGAGCAGTTCTTC,CASSVAGGIGNEQFF,TRBJ2-1,.,.,TRBV9
TGTGCCAGTAATGATCCAGGGATGAAAACTGAAGCTTTCTTT,CASNDPGMKTEAFF,TRBJ1-1,.,.,TRBV19
TGTGCCAGCTCACCAATCAGAAACGAAGCTTTCTTT,CASSPIRNEAFF,TRBJ1-1,.,.,TRBV18
TGTGCCACCAGCCCCATTCGAGGGGGAGGGGAAAAACTGTTTTTT,CATSPIRGGGEKLFF,TRBJ1-4,.,.,TRBV15
TGCGCCAGCAGCCAAGATCTGGTGCCAAGCGCGACTTCCTACGAGCAGTACTTC,CASSQDLVPSATSYEQYF,TRBJ2-7,.,.,TRBV4-3
TGTGCCTGGAGTGTACGGTCCGGGTTCATTGCAACTAATGAAAAACTGTTTTTT,CAWSVRSGFIATNEKLFF,TRBJ1-4,.,.,TRBV30
TGTGCCAGCAGTTACTGGAGCAGAGACTCTAATGAAAAACTGTTTTTT,CASSYWSRDSNEKLFF,TRBJ1-4,.,.,TRBV6-5